The next 31 T cell receptor beta chains were all read from a single sample in a study of CD8+CD57+ T cells in acquired aplastic anemia. Previously, flow cytometry had revealed CD8+CD57+ cell expansion in the patients chosen for sequencing. For CDR3 and TCR beta VDJ profiling, genomic DNA was the template used. TCRdb reanalysed the reads using MiXCR and keeps one entry per CDR3 protein. This sample yields 100,000 to 150,000 distinct CDR3 sequences, of which about 40% are seen a single time; over 2% belongs to the top ten. The specimen was sorted CD4+, CD8+, or CD8+CD57+ T cells (not recorded which) from PBMCs. These receptors were taken from a human donor with aplastic anemia.

About this clonotype: The germline gene is not matched at one end of the junction; a read error may be the cause. The chain recombines TRBV10-3 with TRBJ2-1; 9 bases line up with TRBD1. Germline V lookup: CDR1 ENHRY, CDR2 SYGVKD. CDR3 length equals 16 residues. The CDR3 DNA reads as TGCGCCATCAGCCGTATGGGACAGGGCTCCTACAATGAGCAGTTCTTC. This gives the protein CAISRMGQGSYNEQFF.

CDR3 region: CASSQGTGGGGYTF. Written as DNA, the CDR3 is TGTGCCAGCAGCCAAGGGACAGGGGGGGGTGGCTACACCTTC. V is TRBV4-2 and J is TRBJ1-2; 10 bases are a match to TRBD1. From germline, CDR1 is LGHNA and CDR2 YNFKEQ. This CDR3 has 14 amino acids. Trimming at V came to 1 base and at J to 7 bases, leaving 3 bases not matched to a gene.

The chain couples TRBV25-1 to TRBJ2-1; TRBD2 agrees at 7 bases. V was pared by 8 bases and J by 8 bases, with 15 bases of the junction left unmatched. Germline CDR1 is MGHDK and CDR2 is SYGVNS. The CDR3 totals 15 residues. The CDR3 loop is CASGLGREGWDEQFF. CDR3 DNA: TGTGCCAGCGGCCTGGGTAGGGAGGGGTGGGATGAGCAGTTCTTC.

As for this clonotype: A read error may be the cause here, since a much bigger clone is one base away. This sequence joins TRBV20-1 and TRBJ1-4; D is undetermined. Germline values: CDR1 DFQATT, CDR2 SNEGSKA (reference sequence). The CDR3 is 15 residues long. The CDR3 spells CSAKKDGSTNERLFF. CDR3 in DNA: TGCAGTGCTAAAAAGGACGGCTCAACTAATGAAAGACTGTTTTTT.

The chain is built from TRBV28 and TRBJ1-5; D gene ambiguous. The V end was cut by 4 bases, the J end by 1 base, with 14 bases between. Germline CDR1 is MDHEN and CDR2 is SYDVKM. CDR3 length: 16 amino acids. CDR3 in DNA: TGTGCCAGCAGTTCATCCGGCCGGGCGAGCAATCAGCCCCAGCATTTT. Amino acid sequence: CASSSSGRASNQPQHF.

This clonotype was seen many times. The chain couples TRBV7-2 to TRBJ1-6; D call uncertain. The CDR3 sequence is 13 residues long. Germline values: CDR1 SGHTA, CDR2 FQGNSA. Trimming took 11 bases from V and 2 from J, leaving 10 bases between them. The CDR3 DNA is TGTGCCGTGGGGAGGACCTATAATTCACCCCTCCACTTT. It encodes CAVGRTYNSPLHF.

The sample holds many counts of this clonotype. This chain links TRBV19 with TRBJ2-3; 8 nucleotides align to TRBD2. Trimming at V came to 2 bases and at J to 2 bases, leaving 12 bases not matched to a gene. This CDR3 is built from 18 residues. Germline V gives CDR1 LNHDA, CDR2 SQIVND (reference sequence). As DNA, the CDR3 is TGTGCCAGTAGTATATTGGGCCCGGGACTAGAGTTCACAGATACGCAGTATTTT. This sequence encodes CASSILGPGLEFTDTQYF.

The chain links TRBV28 to TRBJ1-2; a weak D match, TRBD1 (6 bases). Per the germline V gene, CDR1 is MDHEN and CDR2 is SYDVKM. The CDR3 runs to 16 residues. V dropped 2 bases and J dropped 8 bases, with 21 bases sitting between them. Here the CDR3 reads CASSLPGSTGPLGYTF. CDR3 in DNA: TGTGCCAGCAGTTTACCAGGCAGTACAGGGCCTTTGGGCTACACCTTC.

This clonotype rates as medium-sized (0.01 to 0.1%). This chain uses TRBV2 with TRBJ2-7, with D tentatively TRBD1 (5 bases). The CDR3 is made up of 13 amino acids. V lost 6 bases to trimming and J lost 2 bases, with 11 bases between them. The germline CDR1 and CDR2 sequences are SNHLY and FYNNEI. The CDR3 here is CASRTDSTYEQYF. The CDR3 DNA reads TGTGCCAGCAGGACCGACAGCACCTACGAGCAGTACTTC.

In regard to this clonotype: A much larger clone differs by one base, so this may be a read error. The V gene is TRBV9, the J gene TRBJ1-1; D unclear. Germline CDR1 and CDR2: SGDLS and YYNGEE. The length of the CDR3 is 13 residues. The CDR3, as DNA: TGTGCCAGCAGCGGAGGGTTGAACACTGAAGCTCTCTTT. This gives the protein CASSGGLNTEALF.

This clonotype appeared a single time. The chain links TRBV6-1 to TRBJ2-7; 12 positions agree with TRBD2. Looked up from germline, CDR1 is MNHNS and CDR2 is SASEGT. CDR3 length: 13 residues. J gave up 9 bases and V 7 bases, and 7 bases lay outside the gene matches. The CDR3 DNA reads as TGTGCCAGCACCCGACTAGCGGGAGAATTGCAGTACTTC. As protein: CASTRLAGELQYF.

This clonotype was picked up many times. The chain has TRBV6-1 and TRBJ1-6; 8 bases fit TRBD1. V shed 6 bases and J 13 bases; nucleotides not matched to a gene: 14. This CDR3 spans 15 amino acids. Per the germline V gene, CDR1 is MNHNS and CDR2 is SASEGT. The CDR3 protein is CASSSPGQVSRPLHF. In DNA form, the CDR3 reads TGTGCCAGCAGCAGCCCGGGACAGGTCTCACGGCCCCTCCACTTT.

The chain carries TRBV24-1 and TRBJ2-1; TRBD2 matches 7 bases. After removal of 11 bases from V and 7 bases from J, the junction contained 7 bases not matched to a gene. The germline V gene encodes CDR1 KGHDR and CDR2 SFDVKD. There are 12 residues in the CDR3. The chain's CDR3 is CASSREENEQFF. The CDR3 coding sequence is TGTGCCAGCAGCCGGGAGGAGAATGAGCAGTTCTTC.

This clonotype appeared a few times. Since a much larger clone is just one base distant, this may be a read error. This sequence joins TRBV4-3 and TRBJ2-7, with D possibly TRBD1 on 6 matching bases. The CDR3 totals 16 residues. CDR1 and CDR2 from the germline V gene are LGHNA and YSLEER. V shed 1 base and J shed 2 bases, with 15 bases lying between them. The CDR3: CASSQGGNRDTYEQYV. Here the CDR3 DNA reads TGCGCCAGCAGCCAAGGGGGAAACCGGGACACCTACGAGCAGTACGTC.

This clonotype was counted at least ten times. The rearrangement links TRBV2 to TRBJ1-1; possibly TRBD1 for D (5 bases). Trimming took 5 bases from V and 5 from J, leaving 9 bases between them. This CDR3 region has 12 residues. The germline V gene has CDR1 SNHLY and CDR2 FYNNEI. CDR3 region: CASSLQATEAFF. CDR3 coding DNA: TGTGCCAGCAGTTTACAGGCAACTGAAGCTTTCTTT.

This clonotype has at least ten counts. V is TRBV9 and J is TRBJ1-3; D is unclear. Trimming shortened V by 3 bases and J by 3 bases, and 19 bases separated the two germline ends. The CDR3 has 17 residues. Germline lookup yields CDR1 SGDLS and CDR2 YYNGEE. In nucleotides, the CDR3 is TGTGCCAGCAGCGCTAGGGCCGACGGTGGAAGTGGAAACACCATATATTTT. Translating gives CASSARADGGSGNTIYF.

By its share, this clonotype is medium-sized. This chain links TRBV10-2 with TRBJ1-6; possible D gene TRBD1, 5 bases. The V gene lost 7 bases and the J gene lost 8 bases, with 9 bases spanning the gap. Germline V gene sequence: CDR1 WSHSY, CDR2 SAAADI. The CDR3 has 12 amino acids. Here the CDR3 DNA reads TGCGCCAGCACACGGGGGGATTCACCCCTCCACTTT. Amino acids: CASTRGDSPLHF.

As to this clonotype: This may be a read error: a much more frequent sequence differs by one nucleotide. The chain is built from TRBV4-2 and TRBJ2-2; D unclear. Germline V lookup: CDR1 LGHNA, CDR2 YNFKEQ. The CDR3 sequence is 15 residues long. The CDR3 region is CVSSQERVLTGELFF. The CDR3 nucleotides read TGTGTCAGCAGCCAAGAGAGAGTCCTCACCGGGGAGCTGTTTTTT.

The gene calls are TRBV6-5 and TRBJ2-5; a weak D match, TRBD2 (5 bases). CDR3 length: 15 residues. CDR1 MNHEY and CDR2 SVGAGI come from the germline V gene. Trimming stripped 0 bases from V and 2 bases from J, with 10 bases between. The CDR3 region has the DNA TGTGCCAGCAGTTACTCCGCGGGCTTTCAAGAGACCCAGTACTTC. Translated: CASSYSAGFQETQYF.

Points on this clonotype: Given a much more abundant clone one base away, this may be a read error. V and J are TRBV10-3 and TRBJ1-5, with D hard to call. The CDR3 runs 15 residues. Trimming removed 5 bases at V and 2 bases at J, with 13 bases between. Per the germline V gene, CDR1 is ENHRY and CDR2 is SYGVKD. CDR3 amino acids: CAISYRSGGNQPQHF. DNA for the CDR3: TGTGCCATCAGTTATCGCTCTGGGGGCAATCAGCCCCAGCATTTT.

This clonotype was found many times. The chain is built from TRBV6-5 and TRBJ1-1, with no clear D. The germline CDR1 and CDR2 sequences are MNHEY and SVGAGI. This CDR3 comprises 14 residues. Trimming shortened V by 2 bases and J by 1 base, and 8 bases separated the two germline ends. The CDR3 DNA reads TGTGCCAGCAGTTACGGGGTCGGGAACACTGAAGCTTTCTTT. Protein product: CASSYGVGNTEAFF.

The sample holds many counts of this clonotype. This chain connects TRBV6-5 to TRBJ2-3; no clear D. CDR3 length: 13 residues. V shed 6 bases and J shed 5 bases, with 12 bases lying between them. Germline loops: CDR1 MNHEY, CDR2 SVGAGI. The CDR3 DNA reads TGTGCCAGCAGCCTTCTAACATTAGATACGCAGTATTTT. Its protein is CASSLLTLDTQYF.

The J gene is TRBJ2-2, the V gene TRBV7-9; 10 nucleotides match TRBD2. The CDR3 consists of 15 residues. The germline CDR1 and CDR2 sequences are SEHNR and FQNEAQ (reference sequence). J gave up 5 bases and V 4 bases, and 4 bases lay outside the gene matches. CDR3 coding DNA: TGTGCCAGCAGCTCTAGCGGGGGAAGTACCGGGGAGCTGTTTTTT. It translates to CASSSSGGSTGELFF.

The genes are TRBV19 and TRBJ2-7; D gene uncertain. This CDR3 has 11 residues. V dropped 5 bases and J dropped 6 bases, with 8 bases sitting between them. Germline V gene sequence: CDR1 LNHDA, CDR2 SQIVND (reference sequence). CDR3 DNA sequence: TGTGCCAGTAGTCTCCGACGCGAGCAGTACTTC. Amino acids: CASSLRREQYF.

This clonotype was recorded at least ten times. The V call is TRBV6-5, the J call TRBJ1-1, with D uncertain. Per germline, CDR1 MNHEY and CDR2 SVGAGI. V was clipped by 0 bases and J by 4 bases, with 21 bases between them. CDR3 length: 18 residues. The DNA of the CDR3 is TGTGCCAGCAGTTACTCGGTCATAATCGGGGAGGGCGCCACTGAAGCTTTCTTT. Its protein is CASSYSVIIGEGATEAFF.

The chain has TRBV4-1 and TRBJ1-1; tentative D call: TRBD1 (6 bases). Germline CDR1 MGHRA, CDR2 YSYEKL. The CDR3 covers 16 residues. V shed 2 bases and J shed 0 bases, with 13 bases lying between them. CDR3 amino acids: CASSQPIQGMNTEAFF. As DNA, the CDR3 is TGCGCCAGCAGCCAACCCATACAGGGTATGAACACTGAAGCTTTCTTT.

This chain connects TRBV5-1 to TRBJ2-7, with a tentative D call TRBD2 (6 bases). The CDR3 contains 14 residues. Germline CDR1 is SGHRS and CDR2 is YFSETQ. The V end lost 3 bases, the J end lost 1 base, and 11 bases lay between the germline ends. CDR3 DNA: TGCGCCAGCAGCTGGGGAGGTGGGTCCTACGAGCAGTACTTC. This codes for CASSWGGGSYEQYF. The entire variable domain, with the rest obtained from reference TRBV5-1 and TRBJ2-7, is as follows: KAGVTQTPRYLIKTRGQQVTLSCSPISGHRSVSWYQQTPGQGLQFLFEYFSETQRNKGNFPGRFSGRQFSNSRSEMNVSTLELGDSALYLCASSWGGGSYEQYFGPGTRLTVT.

The rearrangement joins TRBV10-2 to TRBJ1-1; 9 bases are a match to TRBD1. V gave up 8 bases and J gave up 3 bases; unmatched junction bases: 7. Germline V gene sequence: CDR1 WSHSY, CDR2 SAAADI. The CDR3 extends over 14 amino acids. The CDR3 here is CASAEDRGDTEAFF. Here the CDR3 DNA reads TGCGCCAGCGCCGAGGACAGGGGCGACACTGAAGCTTTCTTT.

As concerns this clonotype: At one boundary the junction diverges from the germline segment, which might be a read error. The gene calls are TRBV10-3 and TRBJ2-1; the match to TRBD2 covers 12 bases. The CDR3 length is 16 residues. Germline CDR1 reads ENHRY; CDR2 reads SYGVKD. The CDR3 coding sequence is TGTGCCACCAGTGACCGGACTAGCGGGGTGATCGATGAGCAGTTCTTC. This sequence encodes CATSDRTSGVIDEQFF.

To note about this clonotype: The germline gene is not matched at one end of the junction; a read error may be the cause. The chain employs TRBV10-2 and TRBJ2-5, with D unclear. Per germline, CDR1 WSHSY and CDR2 SAAADI. This CDR3 comprises 14 residues. The CDR3 sequence: CASSASVYQETQCF. DNA for the CDR3: TGCGCCAGCAGTGCCTCAGTTTACCAAGAGACCCAGTGCTTC.

The chain uses TRBV10-3 and TRBJ1-2; 10 nucleotides match TRBD1. CDR1 is ENHRY and CDR2 is SYGVKD in the germline V gene. The CDR3 has 13 residues. The junction had 9 bases not matched to a gene; V was cut back by 10 bases and J by 7 bases. The CDR3 coding sequence is TGTGCCAGCACCTTAGGGACAGGGGCTGGCTACACCTTC. Its translation: CASTLGTGAGYTF.